Below are 29 T cell receptor beta chains sequenced from a single sample in a study of siplizumab effects on memory and regulatory T cells. Method: immunoSEQ multiplex PCR; TCRdb's copy keeps in-frame clones and lacks some. The sample records 94,000 or so clones, roughly 93% being singletons. What was sequenced was CD8+ T cells sorted from blood. The source is a human donor in good health.

The chain employs TRBV12-5 and TRBJ1-3; the D is unclear. Germline values: CDR1 LGHNT, CDR2 FRNRAP. The CDR3 is made up of 14 amino acids. The V gene lost 0 bases and the J gene lost 2 bases, with 5 bases spanning the gap. The CDR3 nucleotides read TGTGCTAGTGGTTTGGTCGGCGCTGGAAACACCATATATTTT. It codes for CASGLVGAGNTIYF.

The V and J genes are TRBV19 and TRBJ1-1, with a possible D match to TRBD1 (6 bases). The CDR3 contains 14 residues. V was pared by 7 bases and J by 0 bases, with 12 bases between. CDR1 and CDR2 (germline): LNHDA, SQIVND (reference sequence). CDR3 nucleotide sequence: TGTGCCAGTACCCAGGACAGCTTGAACACTGAAGCTTTCTTT. Its translation is CASTQDSLNTEAFF.

The CDR3 here is CASSLGGGEEKLFF. The DNA for the CDR3 is TGTGCCAGCAGCTTAGGGGGGGGCGAGGAAAAACTGTTTTTT. This chain links TRBV5-6 with TRBJ1-4, with D possibly being TRBD1 (6 bases). V lost 2 bases, J lost 8 bases, and 13 bases lay in between. Germline V lookup: CDR1 SGHDT, CDR2 YYEEEE. This CDR3 comprises 14 residues.

This chain links TRBV27 with TRBJ2-7; D perhaps matches TRBD1 (7 bases). CDR3 length equals 14 residues. Germline-derived CDR1 and CDR2 are MNHEY and SMNVEV (reference sequence). Trimming took 4 bases from V and 1 from J, leaving 11 bases between them. As DNA, the CDR3 is TGTGCCAGCAGTTCAGGGGGGACGTCCTACGAGCAGTACTTC. The encoded protein is CASSSGGTSYEQYF.

This chain uses TRBV4-1 with TRBJ2-3; TRBD2 agrees at 7 bases. V was pared by 5 bases and J by 3 bases, with 14 bases of the junction left unmatched. Germline CDR1 MGHRA, CDR2 YSYEKL. The CDR3 is made up of 17 amino acids. CDR3 protein: CASSGYVIAGFTDTQYF. CDR3 in DNA: TGCGCCAGCAGCGGCTACGTAATAGCGGGTTTTACAGATACGCAGTATTTT.

The chain is built from TRBV9 and TRBJ2-7; D gene ambiguous. Germline V gives CDR1 SGDLS, CDR2 YYNGEE. CDR3 length equals 12 residues. V lost 3 bases, J lost 0 bases, and 4 bases lay in between. Here the CDR3 DNA reads TGTGCCAGCAGCGGGAGCTCCTACGAGCAGTACTTC. Translation gives CASSGSSYEQYF.

The genes are TRBV7-9 and TRBJ2-2; D gene ambiguous. The CDR3 contains 13 residues. V dropped 8 bases and J dropped 4 bases, with 11 bases sitting between them. CDR1 SEHNR and CDR2 FQNEAQ come from the germline V gene (reference sequence). CDR3: CASHQSTTGELFF. As DNA, the CDR3 is TGTGCCAGCCACCAGAGCACCACCGGGGAGCTGTTTTTT. Drawing the rest from reference TRBV7-9 and TRBJ2-2, the complete variable domain is DTGVSQNPRHKITKRGQNVTFRCDPISEHNRLYWYRQTLGQGPEFLTYFQNEAQLEKSRLLSDRFSAERPKGSFSTLEIQRTEQGDSAMYLCASHQSTTGELFFGEGSRLTVL.

The chain has TRBV7-8 and TRBJ2-6; D tentatively reads TRBD1 or TRBD2 (5 bases each). CDR1 and CDR2 (germline): SGHVS, FQNEAQ. The length of the CDR3 is 18 residues. The V end was cut by 5 bases, the J end by 2 bases, with 19 bases between. As DNA, the CDR3 is TGTGCCAGCAGCGAGACCCGGGGCCCCGGGACTGGGGCCAACGTCCTGACTTTC. Amino acid sequence: CASSETRGPGTGANVLTF.

V and J are TRBV11-2 and TRBJ2-7; 7 bases are shared with TRBD1. Germline V gene sequence: CDR1 SGHAT, CDR2 FQNNGV. This CDR3 contains 16 residues. V dropped 2 bases and J dropped 2; count of bases not matched to a gene: 9. As DNA, the CDR3 is TGTGCCAGCAGCTTAACCTACAGGGGCAATGCCTACGAGCAGTACTTC. It translates to CASSLTYRGNAYEQYF.

The rearrangement uses TRBV13 and TRBJ2-1; 7 bases line up with TRBD1. CDR3 size: 14 residues. With 5 bases clipped from V and 14 bases from J, the junction kept 15 bases outside the gene matches. Germline loops: CDR1 PRHDT, CDR2 FYEKMQ (reference sequence). The CDR3 sequence: CASSAPGTVIREFF. Here the CDR3 DNA reads TGTGCCAGCAGCGCGCCCGGGACAGTGATCAGGGAGTTCTTC.

V gene TRBV7-9 combines with J gene TRBJ2-3; no firm D call. With 5 bases removed from V and 0 bases from J, the gap between germline ends came to 6 bases. The CDR3 loop spans 13 amino acids. Germline V gene lookup returns CDR1 SEHNR and CDR2 FQNEAQ (reference sequence). CDR3 amino acids: CASSPDSTDTQYF. The CDR3 DNA reads TGTGCCAGCAGCCCTGACAGCACAGATACGCAGTATTTT. Full variable domain (missing parts from reference TRBV7-9 and TRBJ2-3): DTGVSQNPRHKITKRGQNVTFRCDPISEHNRLYWYRQTLGQGPEFLTYFQNEAQLEKSRLLSDRFSAERPKGSFSTLEIQRTEQGDSAMYLCASSPDSTDTQYFGPGTRLTVL.

The chain recombines TRBV7-6 with TRBJ2-6; D possibly corresponds to TRBD1 (6 bases). With 4 bases removed from V and 0 bases from J, the gap between germline ends came to 19 bases. This CDR3 spans 19 amino acids. Germline loops: CDR1 SGHVS, CDR2 FNYEAQ. CDR3 amino acids: CASSSNTGTSGSGANVLTF. CDR3 DNA: TGTGCCAGCAGCTCTAACACCGGGACATCAGGCTCTGGGGCCAACGTCCTGACTTTC.

CDR3 nucleotides: TGTGCCAGCAGCCTTGGACAGGAATACACCGGGGAGCTGTTTTTT. Amino acid sequence: CASSLGQEYTGELFF. The J gene is TRBJ2-2, the V gene TRBV11-2, with TRBD1 identical over 7 bases. Germline V gives CDR1 SGHAT, CDR2 FQNNGV. Trimming at V came to 5 bases and at J to 3 bases, leaving 6 bases not matched to a gene. The CDR3 runs 15 residues.

This sequence joins TRBV4-1 and TRBJ1-1; D uncertain. Per the germline V gene, CDR1 is MGHRA and CDR2 is YSYEKL. The CDR3 is 12 residues long. The V end lost 0 bases, the J end lost 6 bases, and 5 bases lay between the germline ends. CDR3 nucleotides: TGCGCCAGCAGCCAAGATGGACCTGAAGCTTTCTTT. Translation gives CASSQDGPEAFF.

The chain links TRBV19 to TRBJ1-1; 7 nucleotides match TRBD1. Germline CDR1 is LNHDA and CDR2 is SQIVND (reference sequence). The V and J ends lost 4 bases and 0 bases, in that order; junction bases with no gene match: 5. The CDR3 covers 15 residues. Here the CDR3 DNA reads TGTGCCAGTAGTACCCGGGACAGCCTGAACACTGAAGCTTTCTTT. Translating gives CASSTRDSLNTEAFF.

This clone was observed once. The chain joins TRBV5-8 to TRBJ2-5; 10 bases are a match to TRBD2. V was pared by 0 bases and J by 1 base, with 3 bases of the junction left unmatched. This CDR3 comprises 16 residues. Germline V gene data show CDR1 as SGHTS and CDR2 as YDEGEE. The CDR3, as DNA: TGTGCCAGCAGCTTGGGTCTAGCGGGGGCCCAAGAGACCCAGTACTTC. Translating it yields CASSLGLAGAQETQYF.

The chain is built from TRBV7-2 and TRBJ2-1, with TRBD2 matching 11 bases. Germline CDR1 and CDR2: SGHTA and FQGNSA. V was clipped by 5 bases and J by 8 bases; unmatched bases: 14. The CDR3 totals 17 residues. This CDR3 is CASSTPLTSGSLDEQFF. In DNA, the CDR3 is TGTGCCAGCAGCACACCCCTTACTAGCGGGAGTTTGGATGAGCAGTTCTTC. Using reference TRBV7-2 and TRBJ2-1 for the parts outside the CDR3, the full variable domain is GAGVSQSPSNKVTEKGKDVELRCDPISGHTALYWYRQSLGQGLEFLIYFQGNSAPDKSGLPSDRFSAERTGGSVSTLTIQRTQQEDSAVYLCASSTPLTSGSLDEQFFGPGTRLTVL.

The V gene is TRBV5-8, the J gene TRBJ2-5, with 11 bases lining up with TRBD2. With 5 bases clipped from V and 4 bases from J, the junction kept 4 bases outside the gene matches. The CDR3 extends over 14 amino acids. Germline values: CDR1 SGHTS, CDR2 YDEGEE. The CDR3 spells CASSLTSGGETQYF. The CDR3 region has the DNA TGTGCCAGCAGTCTAACTAGCGGGGGAGAGACCCAGTACTTC.

The chain employs TRBV4-1 and TRBJ2-2; D uncertain. Trimming removed 4 bases from V and 6 bases from J, with 6 bases in between. The germline V gene has CDR1 MGHRA and CDR2 YSYEKL. The CDR3 length is 12 residues. The CDR3 DNA sequence: TGCGCCAGCAGCCCTACCTCCGGGGAGCTGTTTTTT. Translated: CASSPTSGELFF.

The chain employs TRBV4-1 and TRBJ2-2, with 8 positions matching TRBD2. The ends lost 7 bases at V and 2 bases at J; junction bases unmatched: 3. The germline V gene has CDR1 MGHRA and CDR2 YSYEKL. The CDR3 totals 14 residues. CDR3 nucleotide sequence: TGCGCCAGCACCGGGGGGGGTAACACCGGGGAGCTGTTTTTT. This translates into CASTGGGNTGELFF.

The CDR3 reads CASSGRTGDTEAFF. For the CDR3, the DNA is TGTGCCAGCAGCGGAAGGACAGGGGACACTGAAGCTTTCTTT. The chain employs TRBV5-4 and TRBJ1-1, with TRBD1 matching 9 bases. Germline CDR1 is SGHNT and CDR2 is YYREEE (reference sequence). Losses at the gene ends were 4 bases for V and 3 bases for J; bases not matched to a gene: 4. The CDR3 loop spans 14 amino acids.

This clone appeared a single time. The chain recombines TRBV20-1 with TRBJ2-1, with 8 nucleotides matching TRBD1. The trim removed 5 bases at V and 9 bases at J, leaving 3 bases unmatched. This CDR3 region has 11 residues. The germline CDR1 and CDR2 sequences are DFQATT and SNEGSKA (reference sequence). The CDR3, as DNA: TGCAGTGCTGCGGACAGGGTTGAGCAGTTCTTC. Residues: CSAADRVEQFF.

Concerning this clone itself: At one end the junction does not follow the germline gene, possibly because of a read error. The same CDR3 can be traced to other DNA sequences in this sample. The gene calls are TRBV5-1 and TRBJ2-2; the match to TRBD2 covers 9 bases. CDR1 is SGHRS, CDR2 YFSETQ, per germline. This CDR3 has 16 residues. The CDR3 reads CASSWETSGSTGELFF. DNA of the CDR3: TGTGCCAGCAGCTGGGAGACTAGCGGTTCCACCGGGGAGCTGTTTTTT.

This sequence joins TRBV30 and TRBJ2-1; 7 bases align to TRBD2. The CDR3 totals 15 residues. Germline V gene data show CDR1 as GTSNPN and CDR2 as SVGIG (reference sequence). Trimming cost V 2 bases and J 3 bases; bases outside gene matches: 7. The CDR3 DNA reads TGTGCCTGGAGTCCTGTTTTAGCGGGCTACAATGAGCAGTTCTTC. It is translated as CAWSPVLAGYNEQFF. The full variable domain, its missing parts supplied by reference TRBV30 and TRBJ2-1, is SQTIHQWPATLVQPVGSPLSLECTVEGTSNPNLYWYRQAAGRGLQLLFYSVGIGQISSEVPQNLSASRPQDRQFILSSKKLLLSDSGFYLCAWSPVLAGYNEQFFGPGTRLTVL.

CDR3: CASSFRDRAYEQYF. The CDR3 DNA reads as TGTGCCAGCAGTTTTCGGGACCGGGCCTACGAGCAGTACTTC. The chain couples TRBV27 to TRBJ2-7; tentatively, D is TRBD1 or TRBD2 (5 bases each). Germline V gene sequence: CDR1 MNHEY, CDR2 SMNVEV (reference sequence). This CDR3 is built from 14 residues. The V gene lost 3 bases and the J gene lost 2 bases, with 11 bases spanning the gap.

The chain carries TRBV4-2 and TRBJ2-7; TRBD1 might be the D (6 bases). The V end lost 0 bases, the J end lost 1 base, and 19 bases lay between the germline ends. This CDR3 is 18 amino acids long. Germline V CDR1 and CDR2: LGHNA, YNFKEQ. CDR3: CASSQDQGRGQGSYEQYF. CDR3 in DNA: TGTGCCAGCAGCCAAGATCAAGGTCGCGGGCAGGGGTCCTACGAGCAGTACTTC.

The sample holds one count of this clone. The chain couples TRBV6-5 to TRBJ2-5; 10 bases map to TRBD2. This CDR3 contains 15 residues. Germline assignment: CDR1 MNHEY and CDR2 SVGAGI. V shed 5 bases, J shed 4 bases, and the junction held 7 bases outside the gene matches. CDR3 bases: TGTGCCAGCAGTGTGGGAGCGGGAGGGGGAGAGACCCAGTACTTC. As protein: CASSVGAGGGETQYF.

The rearrangement links TRBV6-5 to TRBJ1-1; no reliable D call. V was pared by 6 bases and J by 0 bases, with 14 bases between. The germline CDR1 and CDR2 sequences are MNHEY and SVGAGI. The CDR3 length is 15 residues. CDR3 sequence (DNA): TGTGCCAGCAGGCGGATTACAGAAATGAACACTGAAGCTTTCTTT. Encoded protein: CASRRITEMNTEAFF.

V is TRBV5-6 and J is TRBJ1-1, with D possibly being TRBD1 (6 bases). The CDR3 is made up of 13 amino acids. V was shortened by 0 bases and J by 9 bases, with 12 bases between the two germline ends. Germline values: CDR1 SGHDT, CDR2 YYEEEE. CDR3 loop: CASSLGAGAQAFF. Here the CDR3 DNA reads TGTGCCAGCAGCTTGGGGGCAGGGGCTCAAGCTTTCTTT.